This T cell receptor (beta chain) was documented in a study of blood T cells in healthy people across ages. Trimming cost V 3 bases and J 3 bases; bases outside gene matches: 8. The germline gives CDR1 DFQATT, CDR2 SNEGSKA (reference sequence). This CDR3 contains 15 residues. Then a second PCR, running about 6 to 12 cycles, was carried out with a sample-barcoded 5' primer and a J-beta primer mix. TCRdb reprocessed the 5' RACE reads with MiXCR, giving one entry per CDR3 protein. The data contain some 1.6 million distinct CDR3 sequences, 30% to 35% of them singletons. This receptor was identified in a woman aged 25 to 45 in good health. Sequencing was performed on blood. The chain uses TRBV20-1 and TRBJ2-7; 10 bases map to TRBD1. CDR3 residues: CSASHYRDRGYEQYF. DNA of the CDR3: TGCAGTGCTAGTCATTACCGGGACAGGGGCTACGAGCAGTACTTC.